These T cell receptor beta chains were read from a single sample in a study of immune evolution from preneoplasia to lung adenocarcinoma. Assay used: immunoSEQ multiplex PCR; TCRdb lists only in-frame clones, some missing. The sample includes 2,500 to 3,500 clones, 80% to 85% of them seen just once. Sequencing used FFPE adjacent normal lung tissue. The receptors stem from a person in their 40s with lung adenocarcinoma. CDR3s include the opening cysteine and the closing phenylalanine or tryptophan. Each record gives: J gene, V gene, D gene, clone size, CDR3 protein, CDR3 DNA. A D gene is named only where the DNA matches it firmly. Not every row has a clone size; where given, it reads once, few, many or a size class.

>TRBJ1-6|TRBV6-5|NA|NA
CASTRTAPAGSPLHF
TGTGCCAGCACGCGGACAGCCCCCGCAGGTTCACCCCTCCACTTT
>TRBJ1-1|TRBV2|NA|NA
CASRIQPNTEAFF
TGTGCCAGCAGGATACAACCGAACACTGAAGCTTTCTTT
>TRBJ2-3|TRBV7-3|NA|NA
CASSLTLASSTDTQYF
TGTGCCAGCAGCTTAACTCTGGCCAGTAGCACAGATACGCAGTATTTT
>TRBJ1-2|TRBV29-1|NA|NA
CSARDNHGYTF
TGCAGCGCGCGGGACAACCATGGCTACACCTTC
>TRBJ2-6|TRBV6-4|NA|NA
CASSESSGANVLTF
TGTGCCAGCAGTGAAAGCTCTGGGGCCAACGTCCTGACTTTC
>TRBJ2-3|TRBV6-4|TRBD2|NA
CASSDISGGAHPDTQYF
TGTGCCAGCAGTGACATAAGCGGGGGGGCCCATCCAGATACGCAGTATTTT
>TRBJ2-7|TRBV28|TRBD2|NA
CASSPPTSGTYEQYF
TGTGCCAGCAGTCCCCCGACTAGCGGGACCTACGAGCAGTACTTC
>TRBJ1-3|TRBV9|TRBD1|few
CASSVLGDSSGNTIYF
TGTGCCAGCAGCGTACTCGGGGACAGCTCTGGAAACACCATATATTTT
>TRBJ2-3|TRBV7-2|TRBD2|NA
CASSGRTSGRRTDTQYF
TGTGCCAGCAGCGGACGGACTAGCGGGAGGCGGACAGATACGCAGTATTTT
>TRBJ1-1|TRBV27|NA|NA
CASSLKPNTEAFF
TGTGCCAGCAGTTTAAAACCAAACACTGAAGCTTTCTTT
>TRBJ1-2|TRBV27|NA|NA
CASSSLPEYGYTF
TGTGCCAGCAGTTCCTTGCCTGAATATGGCTACACCTTC
>TRBJ2-5|TRBV11-2|NA|NA
CASSLGLGVLETQYF
TGTGCCAGCAGCTTAGGGTTAGGGGTTTTGGAGACCCAGTACTTC
>TRBJ1-5|TRBV7-8|NA|NA
CASSQGRSNQPQHF
TGTGCCAGCAGCCAGGGACGGAGCAATCAGCCCCAGCATTTT
>TRBJ2-5|TRBV6-5|TRBD2|NA
CASSYTGGTQYF
TGTGCCAGCAGTTACACGGGGGGGACCCAGTACTTC
>TRBJ2-3|TRBV10-3|TRBD1|NA
CAVDRGTDTQYF
TGTGCCGTAGACAGGGGCACAGATACGCAGTATTTT
>TRBJ2-3|TRBV28|NA|NA
CASSSRVGGTDTQYF
TGTGCCAGCAGTTCCAGGGTAGGGGGCACAGATACGCAGTATTTT
>TRBJ1-4|TRBV7-3|TRBD1|NA
CASSLTLQGELFF
TGTGCCAGCAGCTTAACTCTACAGGGGGAGTTGTTTTTT
>TRBJ1-4|TRBV30|TRBD1|NA
CAGLGQGVFATNEKLFF
TGTGCTGGTCTGGGACAGGGAGTGTTCGCAACTAATGAAAAACTGTTTTTT
>TRBJ1-1|TRBV6-1|NA|NA
CASGGAGDVTEAFF
TGTGCCAGCGGAGGGGCGGGGGATGTGACTGAAGCTTTCTTT
>TRBJ1-3|TRBV2|NA|NA
CASRGGPSGNTIYF
TGTGCCAGCAGGGGAGGCCCCTCTGGAAACACCATATATTTT
>TRBJ2-7|TRBV11-2|NA|once
CASSRGPYEQYF
TGTGCCAGCAGCCGTGGACCTTACGAGCAGTACTTC
>TRBJ2-7|TRBV11-2|TRBD2|NA
CASSLDIAGGGEQYF
TGTGCCAGCAGCTTAGATATAGCGGGAGGCGGCGAGCAGTACTTC
>TRBJ2-2|TRBV4-3|TRBD2|NA
CASSPALGAGGLNTGELFF
TGCGCCAGCAGCCCCGCCCTGGGGGCGGGAGGTTTGAACACCGGGGAGCTGTTTTTT
>TRBJ2-7|TRBV25-1|NA|NA
CASSEWETSYEQYF
TGTGCCAGCAGTGAATGGGAGACTAGTTACGAGCAGTACTTC
>TRBJ1-3|TRBV5-1|NA|NA
CASSPLAGASPGNTIYF
TGCGCCAGCAGCCCGCTTGCGGGAGCCAGCCCTGGAAACACCATATATTTT
>TRBJ1-6|TRBV30|NA|NA
CAWSPPPRGSPLHF
TGTGCCTGGAGTCCTCCTCCCCGCGGGTCACCCCTCCACTTT
>TRBJ1-5|TRBV19|NA|NA
CASNLQGNQPQHF
TGTGCCAGTAACCTACAGGGAAATCAGCCCCAGCATTTT
>TRBJ2-1|TRBV2|TRBD2|NA
CASRTLAGGYNEQFF
TGTGCCAGCCGAACTCTAGCGGGAGGGTACAATGAGCAGTTCTTC
>TRBJ1-1|TRBV6-5|NA|NA
CASSYTGSGTEAFF
TGTGCCAGCAGCTACACAGGGAGTGGGACTGAAGCTTTCTTT
>TRBJ2-2|TRBV9|NA|NA
CASSVALARGGITGELFF
TGTGCCAGCAGCGTAGCTTTGGCTAGGGGGGGAATCACCGGGGAGCTGTTTTTT
>TRBJ2-1|TRBV29-1|TRBD2|once
CSVRTPSGGPNEQFF
TGCAGCGTTAGAACTCCTAGCGGGGGACCCAATGAGCAGTTCTTC
>TRBJ1-2|TRBV30|NA|NA
CAWTNGGYGYTF
TGTGCCTGGACTAATGGGGGGTATGGCTACACCTTC
>TRBJ1-1|TRBV21-1|NA|NA
CAEGNTEAFF
TGTGCCGAGGGGAACACTGAAGCTTTCTTT
>TRBJ2-3|TRBV28|NA|NA
CASSPPSTDTQYF
TGTGCCAGCAGCCCGCCTAGCACAGATACGCAGTATTTT
>TRBJ1-1|TRBV5-4|NA|NA
CASSLDGRGGTEAFF
TGTGCCAGCAGCTTGGATGGCAGGGGCGGGACTGAAGCTTTCTTT
>TRBJ2-2|TRBV4-2|TRBD1|NA
CATQDRSTGELFF
TGTGCCACCCAGGACAGGAGCACCGGGGAGCTGTTTTTT
>TRBJ2-1|TRBV30|TRBD2|NA
CAWSGGLAENNEQFF
TGTGCCTGGAGTGGGGGACTAGCAGAAAACAATGAGCAGTTCTTC
>TRBJ2-7|TRBV20-1|NA|NA
CSARDKSEQYF
TGCAGTGCTAGAGATAAGAGCGAGCAGTACTTC
>TRBJ1-5|TRBV7-9|NA|NA
CASSQGSESPQHF
TGTGCCAGCAGCCAGGGGTCGGAGTCGCCCCAGCATTTT
>TRBJ1-1|TRBV5-1|TRBD1|NA
CASTPGTGMNTEAFF
TGCGCCAGCACCCCCGGGACAGGGATGAACACTGAAGCTTTCTTT
>TRBJ2-1|TRBV27|NA|NA
CASSTLSGTYNEQFF
TGTGCCAGCAGTACTCTCTCCGGGACCTACAATGAGCAGTTCTTC
>TRBJ2-5|TRBV6-5|NA|NA
CASSYSGRLGETQYF
TGTGCCAGCAGTTATAGCGGCAGGTTGGGGGAGACCCAGTACTTC
>TRBJ2-7|TRBV7-9|NA|once
CASSRGTESSYEQYF
TGTGCCAGCAGCCGGGGGACCGAGAGCTCCTACGAGCAGTACTTC
>TRBJ2-7|TRBV7-2|TRBD2|few
CASSLGAGSEQYF
TGTGCCAGCAGCTTAGGAGCGGGGTCCGAGCAGTACTTC
>TRBJ2-5|TRBV15|NA|few
CATSKIFSWETQYF
TGTGCCACCAGCAAAATCTTCTCCTGGGAGACCCAGTACTTC
>TRBJ2-5|TRBV5-4|NA|once
CASSLAQETQYF
TGTGCCAGCAGCTTGGCGCAAGAGACCCAGTACTTC
>TRBJ2-3|TRBV6-4|TRBD2|NA
CASSDGTSGTDTQYF
TGTGCCAGCAGTGACGGGACTAGCGGCACAGATACGCAGTATTTT
>TRBJ1-5|TRBV7-2|NA|once
CASSLGGGQSGQPQHF
TGTGCCAGCAGCTTGGGGGGTGGACAGTCAGGGCAGCCCCAGCATTTT
>TRBJ2-1|TRBV5-3|TRBD2|once
CARSFGTSGHNEQFF
TGTGCCAGAAGCTTCGGGACTAGCGGTCACAATGAGCAGTTCTTC
>TRBJ1-2|TRBV5-6|TRBD1|NA
CASSPDRVYGYTF
TGTGCCAGCAGCCCTGACAGGGTCTATGGCTACACCTTC
>TRBJ1-2|TRBV7-2|TRBD1|NA
CASSPNTGTGRYGYTF
TGTGCCAGCAGCCCGAACACCGGGACAGGGAGGTATGGCTACACCTTC
>TRBJ2-7|TRBV27|NA|NA
CASKSWGSRTYEQYF
TGTGCCAGCAAATCTTGGGGATCCAGAACCTACGAGCAGTACTTC